One and the same sample provided the 2 T cell receptor beta chains below, sequenced in a study of blood T cell repertoires in COVID-19. Assay: immunoSEQ multiplex PCR; the TCRdb copy retains only in-frame clones and omits some. The sample consists of approximately 72,000 clones, approximately 88% of them appearing once. Sequenced: peripheral blood. Receptors were obtained from a man in his fifties with active COVID-19.

As regards this clone: The same CDR3 is also encoded by other DNA sequences in this sample. The chain has TRBV5-1 and TRBJ1-4; no reliable D call. The V end lost 0 bases, the J end lost 0 bases, and 9 bases lay between the germline ends. CDR1 and CDR2 (germline): SGHRS, YFSETQ. The length of the CDR3 is 16 residues. In DNA, the CDR3 is TGCGCCAGCAGCTTGGGGGCAGGCGCAACTAATGAAAAACTGTTTTTT. As protein: CASSLGAGATNEKLFF.

This rearrangement joins TRBV4-3 to TRBJ2-3, with D tentatively TRBD1 (5 bases). Germline values: CDR1 LGHNA, CDR2 YSLEER. The V and J ends lost 1 base and 6 bases respectively, with 11 bases between them. CDR3 size: 14 residues. CDR3 in amino acids: CASSQVSTGDTQYF. The CDR3 DNA follows: TGCGCCAGCAGCCAAGTCAGCACAGGTGATACGCAGTATTTT.